Given below is one TCR beta chain in context. PCR primers comprised 60 Vbeta and 13 Jbeta primers. TCRdb keeps only in-frame clones here, not all; method: immunoSEQ multiplex PCR. Among roughly 160,000 clones, roughly four fifths were seen once, and the ten largest hold 3.5% to 5%. The data originate from a study of cytomegalovirus exposure and HLA in healthy donors. The CDR3 loop spans 12 amino acids. Germline loops: CDR1 SNHLY, CDR2 FYNNEI. The J segment lost 2 bases and the V segment lost 8 bases, leaving 2 bases of the junction unmatched. Sequencing was carried out using PBMCs. The source of this sequence is a man in his forties or fifties in good health and CMV-seronegative. V gene TRBV2 combines with J gene TRBJ1-1, with 7 bases aligning to TRBD1. Written as DNA, the CDR3 is TGTGCCAGCGGGACAGAAAACACTGAAGCTTTCTTT. Residues: CASGTENTEAFF.